In this sample, the clone carrying this T cell receptor beta chain turned up once. The source of the sample is a study of shared clonotypes between healthy human individuals. Study overall: Aged between 18 and 49, the donors were two women and three men. CD4 naive cells filled three plates per donor, CD4 memory three, CD8 naive two and CD8 memory one.

Only in-frame clones appear in the TCRdb table, and some are missing; sequencing was by immunoSEQ multiplex PCR. The table shows about 1.5 million clones, with around 97% occurring only once. The origin of this receptor is a man aged 30 to 39 in good health. The source material was naive CD4+ T cells sorted from blood. Subset defined: CD45RA+ positively selected.

The CDR3 reads CASSQDLAHEQYF. The DNA of the CDR3 is TGTGCCAGCAGCCAAGATCTGGCACACGAGCAGTACTTC. The gene calls are TRBV14 and TRBJ2-7, with D unclear. Germline V gene lookup returns CDR1 SGHDN and CDR2 FVKESK. This CDR3 contains 13 residues. V was trimmed by 0 bases and J by 5 bases, leaving 8 bases between them.